The TCR beta chain described here comes from a study of shared clonotypes between healthy human individuals. Data came from immunoSEQ multiplex PCR; TCRdb stores just in-frame clones and leaves some out. The sample has millions of clones; 95% are singletons. V dropped 4 bases and J dropped 4; count of bases not matched to a gene: 9. The CDR3 has 15 amino acids. Germline loops: CDR1 SGHTS, CDR2 YDEGEE. J is TRBJ2-5 and V is TRBV5-8, with 8 bases matching TRBD1. Source material: naive CD4+ T cells sorted from blood. Indicated subset: CD45RA+ positively selected. This clonotype originated in a man aged 18 to 29 in good health. For the CDR3, the DNA is TGTGCCAGCAGCGCCAGGACAGGGCTGGCAGAGACCCAGTACTTC. The encoded protein is CASSARTGLAETQYF.